These T cell receptor beta chains were read from a single sample in a study of OX40 agonist ivuxolimab in advanced cancers. Using immunoSEQ multiplex PCR, the repertoire was profiled, and TCRdb retains in-frame clones only, with some absent. The table has roughly 70,000 clones, 85% seen once. The sample consisted of CD4+ or CD8+ T cells sorted from blood, taken in a trial of the OX40 agonist ivuxolimab. The receptor set was obtained from an adult with an advanced solid tumor such as melanoma, head and neck, liver or kidney cancer. Both conserved end residues are part of each CDR3. The order of the fields is J gene, V gene, D gene, clone size, CDR3 DNA, CDR3 protein. D genes are given only for firm matches. Clone size is given for some rows only: seen once, a few or many times, or a class if the clone is expanded.

J gene: TRBJ2-7; V gene: TRBV7-6; D gene: TRBD2; clone size: few; CDR3 DNA: TGTGCCAGCAGCCTCTGGGGGGGGAGCTACGAGCAGTACTTC; CDR3 protein: CASSLWGGSYEQYF
J gene: TRBJ1-1; V gene: TRBV7-3; D gene: NA; clone size: NA; CDR3 DNA: TGTGCCAGCAGGTCGAACACTGAAGCTTTCTTT; CDR3 protein: CASRSNTEAFF
J gene: TRBJ2-2; V gene: TRBV5-4; D gene: NA; clone size: NA; CDR3 DNA: TGTGCCAGCGGACCACAACAGGGAAGGGTTACCGGGGAGCTGTTTTTT; CDR3 protein: CASGPQQGRVTGELFF
J gene: TRBJ1-1; V gene: TRBV6-1; D gene: NA; clone size: NA; CDR3 DNA: TGTGCCAGCAGTGTTAAAGGAAACACTGAAGCTTTCTTT; CDR3 protein: CASSVKGNTEAFF
J gene: TRBJ1-2; V gene: TRBV10-3; D gene: NA; clone size: NA; CDR3 DNA: TGTGCCATCAGTCTGGACCGAAACTATGGCTACACCTTC; CDR3 protein: CAISLDRNYGYTF
J gene: TRBJ2-7; V gene: TRBV6-6; D gene: TRBD1; clone size: NA; CDR3 DNA: TGTGCCAGCAGAGATTTCCGGGACAGGGCCGAGCAGTACTTC; CDR3 protein: CASRDFRDRAEQYF
J gene: TRBJ2-1; V gene: TRBV2; D gene: NA; clone size: NA; CDR3 DNA: TGTGCCAGCAGTCCCGGGCCCCGAGGGCAGTTCTTC; CDR3 protein: CASSPGPRGQFF
J gene: TRBJ1-2; V gene: TRBV2; D gene: TRBD1; clone size: NA; CDR3 DNA: TGTGCCAGCAGTGGACAGGGGGCGCCTTACGATGGCTACACCTTC; CDR3 protein: CASSGQGAPYDGYTF
J gene: TRBJ1-2; V gene: TRBV2; D gene: NA; clone size: NA; CDR3 DNA: TGTGCCAGCAGTGCAACTAACTATGGCTACACCTTC; CDR3 protein: CASSATNYGYTF
J gene: TRBJ2-1; V gene: TRBV11-2; D gene: NA; clone size: NA; CDR3 DNA: TGTGCCAGCAGCTTAGGTCTAGTTACCTCCCATGAGCAGTTCTTC; CDR3 protein: CASSLGLVTSHEQFF
J gene: TRBJ1-2; V gene: TRBV19; D gene: NA; clone size: NA; CDR3 DNA: TGTGCCAGTAGCCCCGATCCGGGCCGAGCTAACTATGGCTACACCTTC; CDR3 protein: CASSPDPGRANYGYTF